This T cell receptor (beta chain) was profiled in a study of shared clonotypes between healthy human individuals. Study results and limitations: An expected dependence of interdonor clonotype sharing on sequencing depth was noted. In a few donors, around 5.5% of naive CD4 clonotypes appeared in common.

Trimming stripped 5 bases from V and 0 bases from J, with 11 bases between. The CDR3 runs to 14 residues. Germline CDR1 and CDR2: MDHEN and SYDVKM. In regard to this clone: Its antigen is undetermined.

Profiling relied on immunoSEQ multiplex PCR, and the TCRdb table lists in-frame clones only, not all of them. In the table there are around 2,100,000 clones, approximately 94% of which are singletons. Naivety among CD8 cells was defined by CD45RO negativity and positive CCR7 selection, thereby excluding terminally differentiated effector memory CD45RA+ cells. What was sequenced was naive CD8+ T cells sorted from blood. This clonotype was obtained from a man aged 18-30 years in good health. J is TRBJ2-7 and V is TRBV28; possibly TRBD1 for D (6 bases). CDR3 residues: CASSPRGYSYEQYF. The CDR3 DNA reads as TGTGCCAGCAGTCCTAGGGGGTACTCCTACGAGCAGTACTTC. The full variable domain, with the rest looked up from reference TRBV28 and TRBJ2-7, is DVKVTQSSRYLVKRTGEKVFLECVQDMDHENMFWYRQDPGLGLRLIYFSYDVKMKEKGDIPEGYSVSREKKERFSLILESASTNQTSMYLCASSPRGYSYEQYFGPGTRLTVT.